The rows below give T cell receptor beta chains drawn from one sample of a study of CD8 T cells in Susac syndrome. In TCRdb, the immunoSEQ multiplex PCR reads were re-called with MiXCR into one record per CDR3 protein. Of 250,000 or so distinct CDR3 sequences listed, over 85% were seen once; the top ten hold around 0.07%. The sequenced sample was CD4+ T cells from PBMCs. Every receptor here comes from a human donor with multiple sclerosis. CDR3s include the opening cysteine and the closing phenylalanine or tryptophan.

len	j_gene	v_gene	CDR3aa
15	TRBJ1-2	TRBV23-1	CASSQSVKGGSGYTF
13	TRBJ1-1	TRBV10-1	CASSAEVDTEAFF
16	TRBJ2-3	TRBV7-2	CASSAIAGGSWVPQYF
13	TRBJ1-2	TRBV5-1	CASSPTGSDGYTF
14	TRBJ2-1	TRBV24-1	CATSTDTRGGEQFF
15	TRBJ2-3	TRBV27	CASSSVASGSDTQYF
17	TRBJ2-4	TRBV27	CASNGPTLILAKNIQYF
17	TRBJ1-1	TRBV23-1	CASSQSTLPGLNTEAFF
16	TRBJ2-5	TRBV2	CASRLKAGGRQETQYF
15	TRBJ1-2	TRBV19	CASSIGVGGADGYTF
13	TRBJ2-3	TRBV24-1	CATSPPGLNTQYF
15	TRBJ2-1	TRBV30	CAWSVGRHSNNEQFF
12	TRBJ2-1	TRBV29-1	CSVERQYNEQFF
15	TRBJ2-2	TRBV12-3/TRBV12-4	CASSIQTGVAGELFF
13	TRBJ2-5	TRBV9	CASSPRQGETQYF
12	TRBJ2-3	TRBV23-1	CARNRGPDTQYF
15	TRBJ1-2	TRBV7-2	CASSLGQDRGHGYTF
16	TRBJ1-3	TRBV28	CASTISWPSSGNTIYF
14	TRBJ1-2	TRBV29-1	CSVEVVQGGSGYTF
11	TRBJ2-1	TRBV20-1	CSAPRRNEQFF
17	TRBJ2-5	TRBV3-1	CASSQVGGASRGGPQYF
14	TRBJ1-6	TRBV5-4	CASSRDRGQSPLHF